Listed below are T cell receptor beta chains from one sample, sequenced in a study of blood T cells in healthy people across ages. TCRdb analysed the 5' RACE reads with MiXCR anew, one entry per CDR3 protein. The sample includes roughly 1.9 million distinct CDR3 sequences, around 42% of them seen just once. What was sequenced was blood. The receptor set was obtained from a human donor in good health. Each CDR3 is given with its conserved first and last residue. The D gene is left open where the match is weak. Size tells how often a clone was seen (once, few, many) or the class of an expanded clone, and some rows leave it out.

CASRAHQYRGGEDTQYF	TGTGCCAGCAGAGCACACCAGTATAGGGGGGGAGAAGATACGCAGTATTTT	TRBV6-6	TRBJ2-3	.	.	17
CASSLWGENNEQYF	TGTGCCAGCAGTTTGTGGGGGGAGAACAATGAGCAGTACTTC	TRBV12-3/TRBV12-4	TRBJ2-4	.	.	14
CAANGQGGADNEQFF	TGTGCCGCTAACGGTCAGGGGGGGGCTGACAATGAGCAGTTCTTC	TRBV27	TRBJ2-1	few	.	15
CASSLRTSGESTDTQYF	TGTGCCAGCAGCTTGAGGACTAGCGGGGAGAGCACAGATACGCAGTATTTT	TRBV7-6	TRBJ2-3	.	TRBD2	17
CASSQWRGGIYEQYF	TGTGCCAGCAGCCAGTGGCGGGGGGGCATATACGAGCAGTACTTC	TRBV7-2	TRBJ2-7	.	TRBD2	15
CASSYRGSTDTQYF	TGCGCCAGCAGCTACCGAGGGAGCACAGATACGCAGTATTTT	TRBV6-5	TRBJ2-3	many	.	14
CASSWDREAYEQYF	TGTGCCAGCAGCTGGGACAGGGAAGCCTACGAGCAGTACTTC	TRBV7-9	TRBJ2-7	.	TRBD1	14
CASNYKTEALEAFF	TGTGCCAGCAACTACAAGACAGAGGCCCTTGAAGCTTTCTTT	TRBV7-9	TRBJ1-1	few	.	14
CASSNRGHRSYEQYF	TGTGCCAGCAGCAATAGGGGACACCGCTCCTACGAGCAGTACTTC	TRBV7-2	TRBJ2-7	.	.	15
CASSSLAGHNEQFF	TGTGCCAGCAGCTCCCTAGCGGGGCACAATGAGCAGTTCTTC	TRBV7-2	TRBJ2-1	.	TRBD2	14
CASSRGTQDGLYEQYF	TGTGCCAGCAGTCGGGGGACACAGGATGGCCTCTACGAGCAGTACTTC	TRBV27	TRBJ2-7	few	.	16
CASSQGRIGYTF	TGTGCCAGCAGTCAGGGGCGGATCGGCTACACCTTC	TRBV13	TRBJ1-2	.	.	12
CASKEGSADTQYF	TGTGCCAGCAAGGAGGGGTCAGCAGATACGCAGTATTTT	TRBV6-5	TRBJ2-3	.	.	13
CASSSTGGGSYNKQFF	TGTGCCAGCAGCTCTACAGGGGGTGGGTCCTACAATAAGCAGTTCTTC	TRBV7-9	TRBJ2-1	once	TRBD1	16
CATLGDRVYEQYF	TGTGCCACCTTGGGGGACAGGGTCTACGAGCAGTACTTC	TRBV7-9	TRBJ2-7	once	TRBD1	13
CASSLWDGNEQFF	TGCGCCAGCAGCTTGTGGGACGGCAATGAGCAGTTCTTC	TRBV5-1	TRBJ2-1	.	.	13
CASSFVTGTGIFSDTEAFF	TGTGCCAGCAGCTTCGTTACCGGGACAGGGATTTTCTCGGACACTGAAGCTTTCTTT	TRBV7-6	TRBJ1-1	.	TRBD1	19
CASSPRGADRNEQFF	TGCGCCAGCAGCCCCCGGGGGGCCGATCGCAATGAGCAGTTCTTC	TRBV5-1	TRBJ2-1	.	.	15
CAISPTGTVSTDTQYF	TGTGCCATCAGCCCAACCGGGACAGTCAGCACAGATACGCAGTATTTT	TRBV10-3	TRBJ2-3	few	TRBD1	16
CSARAPGQGRQPQHF	TGCAGTGCTAGAGCACCGGGACAGGGACGACAGCCCCAGCATTTT	TRBV20-1	TRBJ1-5	.	TRBD1	15
CASSVVPGTENSPLHF	TGTGCCAGCAGCGTAGTTCCCGGGACTGAGAATTCACCCCTCCACTTT	TRBV7-2	TRBJ1-6	.	.	16
CASSARQGSHYGYTF	TGTGCCAGCAGCGCCCGACAGGGGTCTCACTATGGCTACACCTTC	TRBV9	TRBJ1-2	.	TRBD1	15
CASSLGIGAIQETQYF	TGTGCCAGCAGCTTAGGAATAGGGGCAATCCAAGAGACCCAGTACTTC	TRBV7-9	TRBJ2-5	few	.	16
CASSLAFGRNEQFF	TGTGCCAGCAGCTTAGCGTTTGGGAGAAATGAGCAGTTCTTC	TRBV11-2	TRBJ2-1	.	.	14
CASSRLTGSSYNEQFF	TGCGCCAGCAGCCGTCTGACGGGGAGCTCCTACAATGAGCAGTTCTTC	TRBV5-1	TRBJ2-1	.	.	16
CASSPRTGGTSYEQYF	TGTGCCAGCAGCCCCCGTACAGGGGGAACCTCCTACGAGCAGTACTTC	TRBV6-5	TRBJ2-7	once	TRBD1	16
CAISGRADGEQFF	TGTGCCATCAGCGGACGGGCGGACGGGGAGCAGTTCTTC	TRBV10-3	TRBJ2-1	few	.	13
CASSLIGGARNEQFF	TGTGCCAGCAGCTTAATAGGGGGGGCTCGGAATGAGCAGTTCTTC	TRBV7-2	TRBJ2-1	.	.	15
CASSHLPRTDREVETQYF	TGTGCCAGCAGCCACCTTCCTAGGACCGACCGGGAGGTAGAGACCCAGTACTTC	TRBV3-1	TRBJ2-5	.	TRBD2	18
CASSRTGQPQHF	TGTGCCAGCAGCCGGACCGGTCAGCCCCAGCATTTT	TRBV3-1	TRBJ1-5	.	.	12
CASSQDNVFGTGPAFF	TGTGCCAGCAGCCAAGACAACGTTTTTGGGACAGGCCCAGCTTTCTTT	TRBV4-2	TRBJ1-1	few	TRBD1	16
CASSAETGSPLYYGHTF	TGTGCCAGCAGCGCGGAGACAGGATCCCCCTTATACTATGGCCACACCTTC	TRBV9	TRBJ1-2	.	.	17
CASSVGDLIHEQFF	TGTGCCAGCAGCGTAGGGGACCTGATCCATGAGCAGTTCTTC	TRBV9	TRBJ2-1	.	.	14
CASSDHYMNTEAFF	TGTGCCAGCAGCGACCATTATATGAACACTGAAGCTTTCTTT	TRBV6-1	TRBJ1-1	.	.	14
CASSSLTAVNYDYTF	TGTGCCAGCAGCTCCCTGACGGCCGTTAACTATGACTACACCTTC	TRBV7-2	TRBJ1-2	.	.	15
CATQRYPDTQYF	TGTGCCACCCAAAGGTACCCAGATACGCAGTATTTT	TRBV7-9	TRBJ2-3	few	.	12
CASSLDSGGYTF	TGTGCCAGCAGCTTAGATTCTGGGGGCTACACCTTC	TRBV5-1	TRBJ1-2	.	.	12
CASSLGPSTSPLHF	TGTGCCAGCAGCCTGGGACCTTCAACTTCACCCCTCCACTTT	TRBV7-3	TRBJ1-6	few	.	14
CASSLSETKNTEAFF	TGTGCCAGCAGCTTGAGTGAGACTAAGAACACTGAAGCTTTCTTT	TRBV7-2	TRBJ1-1	once	.	15
CASSSRSVTASNTIYF	TGCGCCAGCAGCTCAAGATCCGTCACGGCGAGCAACACCATATATTTT	TRBV4-1	TRBJ1-3	.	.	16
CASSLVAGSSYEQYF	TGTGCCAGCAGCTTAGTGGCAGGGAGCTCCTACGAGCAGTACTTC	TRBV7-2	TRBJ2-7	many	.	15
CASSQAHYSNQPQHF	TGTGCCAGCAGCCAAGCCCACTATAGCAATCAGCCCCAGCATTTT	TRBV4-2	TRBJ1-5	few	.	15
CASSDSGAEGDTQYF	TGTGCCAGCAGCGATAGCGGGGCCGAAGGAGATACGCAGTATTTT	TRBV9	TRBJ2-3	.	TRBD2	15
CASSRGGENTGELFF	TGTGCCAGCAGCCGCGGTGGGGAGAACACCGGGGAGCTGTTTTTT	TRBV27	TRBJ2-2	.	.	15
CASSVASTPGEAFF	TGTGCCAGCAGCGTAGCTTCTACCCCAGGTGAAGCTTTCTTT	TRBV9	TRBJ1-1	few	.	14